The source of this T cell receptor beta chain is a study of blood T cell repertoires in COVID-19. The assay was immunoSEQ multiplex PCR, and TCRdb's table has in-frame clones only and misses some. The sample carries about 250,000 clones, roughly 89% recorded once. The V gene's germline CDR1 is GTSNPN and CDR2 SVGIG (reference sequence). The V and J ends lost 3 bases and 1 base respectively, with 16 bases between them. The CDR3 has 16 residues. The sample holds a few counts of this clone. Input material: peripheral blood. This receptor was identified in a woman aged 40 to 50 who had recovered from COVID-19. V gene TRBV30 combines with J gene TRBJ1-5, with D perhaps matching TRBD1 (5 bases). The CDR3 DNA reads TGTGCCTGGAGCCCAATAGGGACTTCGAGCAATCAGCCCCAGCATTTT. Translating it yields CAWSPIGTSSNQPQHF.